This TCR beta chain was documented in a study of blood T cell repertoires in COVID-19. On the study more broadly: Material from acute and convalescent COVID-19 was sourced from the United States, Italy and Spain. PBMCs, B-cell-depleted T cells, or T cells were the source of the cDNA or gDNA that made up the material.

Study processing details: The assay estimated nucleated cells by amplifying reference gene primers. Clones were read by immunoSEQ multiplex PCR, and TCRdb kept only the in-frame ones, dropping some. V and J calls and clone size come straight from that table; D and trimming were deduced from the DNA. The sample includes about 230,000 clones, around 84% of them seen just once. With 0 bases removed from V and 5 bases from J, the gap between germline ends came to 11 bases. This CDR3 region has 14 residues. Per germline, CDR1 SGHRS and CDR2 YFSETQ. The chain joins TRBV5-1 to TRBJ1-1, with D tentatively TRBD1 (6 bases). The sample consisted of peripheral blood. This receptor was identified in a woman at least 80 years old with active or convalescent COVID-19. DNA for the CDR3: TGCGCCAGCAGCTTGGTGCCCGGACAGACTGAAGCTTTCTTT. This sequence encodes CASSLVPGQTEAFF.